This T cell receptor (beta chain) was recovered during a study of cytomegalovirus exposure and HLA in healthy donors. General study findings and limits: Associated with cytomegalovirus, according to the listing, were 150 to 200 TCR beta chains.

Regarding donors, all were healthy bone marrow donors. When sampled, the donors appeared nominally healthy, though they likely had unrecorded immune exposures. Points on this clone: Its cognate antigen is unknown.

Germline-derived CDR1 and CDR2 are LNHDA and SQIVND (reference sequence). The CDR3 loop spans 13 amino acids. V was trimmed by 7 bases and J by 2 bases, leaving 10 bases between them. Primers for the PCR totalled 60 Vbeta and 13 Jbeta. Per the original methods: The count from a later analysis was 79 million or so unique TCR beta chains, 9 million to 12 million of them shared. Generated by immunoSEQ multiplex PCR, the TCRdb table keeps only in-frame clones and is missing some. V and J calls and clone size come straight from that table; D and trimming were deduced from the DNA. The sample holds approximately 170,000 clones, around 80% seen once.

V gene TRBV19 combines with J gene TRBJ2-3; a possible D gene is TRBD2 (6 bases). The sample taken for sequencing was PBMCs. The sequence was collected from a woman between 45 and 65 years old in good health and CMV-seronegative. CDR3 sequence (DNA): TGTGCCAGTAATGGGAGGATCACAGATACGCAGTATTTT. Encoded protein: CASNGRITDTQYF. Combining the CDR3 with reference TRBV19 and TRBJ2-3 gives the whole variable domain DGGITQSPKYLFRKEGQNVTLSCEQNLNHDAMYWYRQDPGQGLRLIYYSQIVNDFQKGDIAEGYSVSREKKESFPLTVTSAQKNPTAFYLCASNGRITDTQYFGPGTRLTVL.